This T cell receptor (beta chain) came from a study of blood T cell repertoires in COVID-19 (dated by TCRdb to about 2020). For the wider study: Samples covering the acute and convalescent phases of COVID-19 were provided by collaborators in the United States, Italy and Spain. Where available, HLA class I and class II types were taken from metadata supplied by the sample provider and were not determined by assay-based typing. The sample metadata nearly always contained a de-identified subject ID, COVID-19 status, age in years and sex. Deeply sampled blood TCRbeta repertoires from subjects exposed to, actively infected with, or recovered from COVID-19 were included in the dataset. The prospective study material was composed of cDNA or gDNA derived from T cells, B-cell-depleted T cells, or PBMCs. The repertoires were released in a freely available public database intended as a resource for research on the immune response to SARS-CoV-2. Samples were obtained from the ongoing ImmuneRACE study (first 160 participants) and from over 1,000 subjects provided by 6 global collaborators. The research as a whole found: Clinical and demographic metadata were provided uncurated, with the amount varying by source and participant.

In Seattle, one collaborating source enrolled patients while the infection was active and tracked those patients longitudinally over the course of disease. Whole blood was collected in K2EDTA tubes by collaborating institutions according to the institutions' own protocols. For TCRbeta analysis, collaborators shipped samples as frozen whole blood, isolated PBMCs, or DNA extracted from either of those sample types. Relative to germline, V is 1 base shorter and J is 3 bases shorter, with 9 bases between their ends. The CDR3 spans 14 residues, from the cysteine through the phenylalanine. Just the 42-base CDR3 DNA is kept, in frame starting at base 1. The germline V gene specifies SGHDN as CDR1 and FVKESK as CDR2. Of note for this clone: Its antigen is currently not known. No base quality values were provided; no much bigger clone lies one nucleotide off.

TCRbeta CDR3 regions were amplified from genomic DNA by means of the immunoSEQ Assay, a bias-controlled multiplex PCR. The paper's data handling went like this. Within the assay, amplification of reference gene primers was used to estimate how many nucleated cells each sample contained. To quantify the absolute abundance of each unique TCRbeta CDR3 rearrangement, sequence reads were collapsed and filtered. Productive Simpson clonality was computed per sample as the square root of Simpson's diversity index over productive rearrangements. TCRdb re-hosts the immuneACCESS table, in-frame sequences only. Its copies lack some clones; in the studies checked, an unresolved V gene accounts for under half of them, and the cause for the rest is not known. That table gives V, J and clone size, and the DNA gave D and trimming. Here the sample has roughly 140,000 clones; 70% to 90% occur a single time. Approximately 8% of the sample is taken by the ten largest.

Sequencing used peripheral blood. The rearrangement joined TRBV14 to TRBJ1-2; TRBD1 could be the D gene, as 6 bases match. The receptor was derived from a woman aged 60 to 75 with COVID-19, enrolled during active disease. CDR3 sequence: CASSQGGRYYGYTF. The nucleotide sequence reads TGTGCCAGCAGCCAAGGGGGGCGGTACTATGGCTACACCTTC.